These T cell receptor beta chains were read from a single sample in a study of response to subunit inactivated influenza vaccine. TCRdb re-derived calls from the RT-PCR reads in MiXCR, one entry per CDR3 protein. Altogether some 550,000 distinct CDR3 sequences are present, approximately 24% being singletons, with the ten largest covering approximately 3%. The same sample was also studied in work on T cells expressing NK-cell markers.

Here the sequenced sample was CD4+ T cells sorted from PBMCs, taken 11 to 12 days after vaccination. The receptor set was obtained from a man aged 50-59 years who received an inactivated influenza vaccine. Each CDR3 is given with its conserved first and last residue. Each record gives: D gene, J gene, V gene, clone size, CDR3 DNA, CDR3 protein. A D gene is named only where the DNA matches it firmly. Rows give clone size only sometimes, using once, few, many, or a class for an expanded clone.

d_gene: TRBD1; j_gene: TRBJ1-2; v_gene: TRBV7-2; abundance: few; CDR3nt: TGTGCCAGCAGCCAGGGGGGCCCCCTAGCTAACTATGGCTACACCTTC; CDR3aa: CASSQGGPLANYGYTF
d_gene: .; j_gene: TRBJ1-5; v_gene: TRBV7-6; abundance: .; CDR3nt: TGTGCCAGCAGCGGGGGAGCGAGCAATCAGCCCCAGCATTTT; CDR3aa: CASSGGASNQPQHF
d_gene: .; j_gene: TRBJ1-2; v_gene: TRBV5-1; abundance: .; CDR3nt: TGCGCCAGCAGCGCCGATGCATGGCAGGCCGACTATGGCTACACCTTC; CDR3aa: CASSADAWQADYGYTF
d_gene: .; j_gene: TRBJ1-2; v_gene: TRBV18; abundance: .; CDR3nt: TGTGCCAGCTCACCAACCCGAGGGGCAGAAGTTGGCTACACCTTC; CDR3aa: CASSPTRGAEVGYTF
d_gene: TRBD2; j_gene: TRBJ2-1; v_gene: TRBV5-1; abundance: .; CDR3nt: TGCGCCAGCAGTTTGAGCGGGAGGGCCGAGGATGAGCAGTTCTTC; CDR3aa: CASSLSGRAEDEQFF
d_gene: .; j_gene: TRBJ2-2; v_gene: TRBV10-3; abundance: .; CDR3nt: TGTGCCATCAGTGAAAAGGGGACGGTAGGGGAGCTGTTTTTT; CDR3aa: CAISEKGTVGELFF
d_gene: .; j_gene: TRBJ1-2; v_gene: TRBV3-1; abundance: few; CDR3nt: TGTGCCAGCAGTCCCACCGTATCTACAGGGAGCTATGGCTACACCTTC; CDR3aa: CASSPTVSTGSYGYTF
d_gene: .; j_gene: TRBJ1-5; v_gene: TRBV11-2; abundance: many; CDR3nt: TGTGCCAGCAGCTTAGGGGGGGTTCAACCCCAGCATTTT; CDR3aa: CASSLGGVQPQHF
d_gene: .; j_gene: TRBJ2-3; v_gene: TRBV10-3; abundance: few; CDR3nt: TGTGCCATACAAATAGCAGATACGCAGTATTTT; CDR3aa: CAIQIADTQYF
d_gene: .; j_gene: TRBJ2-1; v_gene: TRBV12-3/TRBV12-4; abundance: .; CDR3nt: TGTGCCAGCAGTTTTGAGAGGGTCAACAATGAGCAGTTCTTC; CDR3aa: CASSFERVNNEQFF
d_gene: TRBD1; j_gene: TRBJ2-3; v_gene: TRBV7-7; abundance: few; CDR3nt: TGTGCTAGCAGCCCGACAGGGGGCCTCACAGATACGCAGTATTTT; CDR3aa: CASSPTGGLTDTQYF
d_gene: TRBD2; j_gene: TRBJ2-3; v_gene: TRBV3-1; abundance: .; CDR3nt: TGTGCCAGCAGCCAAGATCTCCTAGCGGGATGGGATACGCAGTATTTT; CDR3aa: CASSQDLLAGWDTQYF
d_gene: .; j_gene: TRBJ2-3; v_gene: TRBV2; abundance: few; CDR3nt: TGTGCCAGCAGTGAAGGGCCATATACGCAGTATTTT; CDR3aa: CASSEGPYTQYF
d_gene: .; j_gene: TRBJ1-4; v_gene: TRBV7-2; abundance: few; CDR3nt: TGTGCCAGCAGCCGCAACCCCCGGGGAACTAATGAAAAACTGTTTTTT; CDR3aa: CASSRNPRGTNEKLFF
d_gene: .; j_gene: TRBJ1-1; v_gene: TRBV19; abundance: many; CDR3nt: TGTGCCAGTCAATCTGGGGAGGTGAACACTGAAGCTTTCTTT; CDR3aa: CASQSGEVNTEAFF
d_gene: .; j_gene: TRBJ2-5; v_gene: TRBV10-3; abundance: .; CDR3nt: TGTGCCATCAGCTCGGGCTTTGAGACCCAGTACTTC; CDR3aa: CAISSGFETQYF
d_gene: TRBD1; j_gene: TRBJ2-6; v_gene: TRBV28; abundance: .; CDR3nt: TGTGCCAGCAGTACCCGTAACAGGGGGCAAGGGGCCAACGTCCTGACTTTC; CDR3aa: CASSTRNRGQGANVLTF
d_gene: TRBD1; j_gene: TRBJ2-7; v_gene: TRBV29-1; abundance: .; CDR3nt: TGCAGCGCACGGAGGACAGGAGTCAACGAGCAGTACTTC; CDR3aa: CSARRTGVNEQYF
d_gene: .; j_gene: TRBJ2-3; v_gene: TRBV4-2; abundance: .; CDR3nt: TGTGCCAGCAGCCAAGGAAGGAAATCAGATACGCAGTATTTT; CDR3aa: CASSQGRKSDTQYF
d_gene: .; j_gene: TRBJ2-2; v_gene: TRBV10-3; abundance: few; CDR3nt: TGTGCCATTAAGCCGTCCGGGGAGCTGTTTTTT; CDR3aa: CAIKPSGELFF
d_gene: TRBD2; j_gene: TRBJ2-7; v_gene: TRBV6-2/TRBV6-3; abundance: .; CDR3nt: TGTGCCAGCAGTTCCAGGGGGACTAGCGGCTACGAGCAGTACTTC; CDR3aa: CASSSRGTSGYEQYF
d_gene: .; j_gene: TRBJ2-7; v_gene: TRBV2; abundance: .; CDR3nt: TGTGCCAGCAGTCGACTAGTCAGTTCACCCGAGCAGTACTTC; CDR3aa: CASSRLVSSPEQYF
d_gene: .; j_gene: TRBJ2-2; v_gene: TRBV18; abundance: few; CDR3nt: TGTGCCAGCTCACCGGACAGATCGAACACCGGGGAGCTGTTTTTT; CDR3aa: CASSPDRSNTGELFF
d_gene: .; j_gene: TRBJ2-3; v_gene: TRBV5-6; abundance: .; CDR3nt: TGTGCCAGCAGCTTGGGGGGAGCCGGCCGGGGTACGCAGTATTTT; CDR3aa: CASSLGGAGRGTQYF
d_gene: .; j_gene: TRBJ1-6; v_gene: TRBV12-3/TRBV12-4; abundance: .; CDR3nt: TGTGCCAGCAGCACGCGTGGGGGTCGGCGCTATAATTCACCCCTCCACTTT; CDR3aa: CASSTRGGRRYNSPLHF
d_gene: TRBD1; j_gene: TRBJ2-3; v_gene: TRBV5-1; abundance: .; CDR3nt: TGCGCCAGCAGCCAGCTGGACAGGGGGCAATCGGATACGCAGTATTTT; CDR3aa: CASSQLDRGQSDTQYF
d_gene: .; j_gene: TRBJ1-1; v_gene: TRBV7-2; abundance: .; CDR3nt: TGTGCCAGCAGGGGATCACAGTCGAACACTGAAGCTTTCTTT; CDR3aa: CASRGSQSNTEAFF
d_gene: TRBD2; j_gene: TRBJ2-1; v_gene: TRBV7-7; abundance: .; CDR3nt: TGTGCCAGCAGCCGCGGGAGGACCAATGAGCAGTTCTTC; CDR3aa: CASSRGRTNEQFF
d_gene: TRBD2; j_gene: TRBJ2-1; v_gene: TRBV29-1; abundance: .; CDR3nt: TGCAGCGTTGAAGGGACTAGCGGTGGGTACAATGAGCAGTTCTTC; CDR3aa: CSVEGTSGGYNEQFF
d_gene: TRBD1; j_gene: TRBJ2-3; v_gene: TRBV5-1; abundance: few; CDR3nt: TGCGCCAGCAGCTTAACGGGACAGGGAGCAGATACGCAGTATTTT; CDR3aa: CASSLTGQGADTQYF
d_gene: TRBD1; j_gene: TRBJ1-3; v_gene: TRBV12-3/TRBV12-4; abundance: few; CDR3nt: TGTGCCAGCAGCAGGGGGGACCCCCGCTCTGGAAACACCATATATTTT; CDR3aa: CASSRGDPRSGNTIYF
d_gene: .; j_gene: TRBJ2-7; v_gene: TRBV11-2; abundance: few; CDR3nt: TGTGCCAGCAGCTTTAAGTCAGTGAGCTACGAGCAGTACTTC; CDR3aa: CASSFKSVSYEQYF
d_gene: .; j_gene: TRBJ2-7; v_gene: TRBV6-5; abundance: few; CDR3nt: TGTGCCAGCAGTTACTCACAGCGCACCTACGAGCAGTACTTC; CDR3aa: CASSYSQRTYEQYF
d_gene: TRBD1; j_gene: TRBJ1-2; v_gene: TRBV5-1; abundance: few; CDR3nt: TGCGCCAGCAGCTTGGGTACAGGGGGGCACTATGGCTACACCTTC; CDR3aa: CASSLGTGGHYGYTF
d_gene: .; j_gene: TRBJ2-2; v_gene: TRBV28; abundance: .; CDR3nt: TGTGCCAGCAGTTGGATGGACAGAACGACCGGGGAGCTGTTTTTT; CDR3aa: CASSWMDRTTGELFF
d_gene: .; j_gene: TRBJ1-3; v_gene: TRBV16; abundance: .; CDR3nt: TGTGCCAGCAGTCCCCGGGCCCTCTCTGGAAACACCATATATTTT; CDR3aa: CASSPRALSGNTIYF
d_gene: TRBD1; j_gene: TRBJ1-5; v_gene: TRBV3-1; abundance: .; CDR3nt: TGTGCCAGCAGCCAAGGGGACAGACAGCCCCAGCATTTT; CDR3aa: CASSQGDRQPQHF
d_gene: .; j_gene: TRBJ1-6; v_gene: TRBV6-1; abundance: .; CDR3nt: TGTGCCAGCACCTCCACATCCAGTAAGGGGAATGCCCTCCACTTT; CDR3aa: CASTSTSSKGNALHF
d_gene: TRBD1; j_gene: TRBJ2-7; v_gene: TRBV10-1; abundance: .; CDR3nt: TGCGCCAGCAGTGGCCCAGGGGGCGAGCAGTACTTC; CDR3aa: CASSGPGGEQYF
d_gene: .; j_gene: TRBJ1-1; v_gene: TRBV30; abundance: .; CDR3nt: TGTGCCTGGAATAGACAGCCAATGAACACTGAAGCTTTCTTT; CDR3aa: CAWNRQPMNTEAFF
d_gene: TRBD1; j_gene: TRBJ2-2; v_gene: TRBV18; abundance: few; CDR3nt: TGTGCCAGCGGACAGGCCGGGGAGCTGTTTTTT; CDR3aa: CASGQAGELFF
d_gene: .; j_gene: TRBJ2-3; v_gene: TRBV6-2/TRBV6-3; abundance: .; CDR3nt: TGTGCCAGCACAGAATACCAAGGGGGGAGCGAGTATTTT; CDR3aa: CASTEYQGGSEYF
d_gene: TRBD2; j_gene: TRBJ2-3; v_gene: TRBV20-1; abundance: few; CDR3nt: TGCAGTGCTAGTAGGACTAGCGGAGGGCCCCAAGATACGCAGTATTTT; CDR3aa: CSASRTSGGPQDTQYF
d_gene: .; j_gene: TRBJ1-5; v_gene: TRBV10-2; abundance: few; CDR3nt: TGCGCCAGCAGTGAGCCTGGTCAGCCCCAGCATTTT; CDR3aa: CASSEPGQPQHF
d_gene: .; j_gene: TRBJ1-3; v_gene: TRBV5-6; abundance: .; CDR3nt: TGTGCCAGCAGCTTGACCAGGGTTGTAGACACCATATATTTT; CDR3aa: CASSLTRVVDTIYF
d_gene: TRBD1; j_gene: TRBJ2-2; v_gene: TRBV7-2; abundance: .; CDR3nt: TGTGCCAGCAGCCCACAGACAGGGATGTATGGGGAGCTGTTTTTT; CDR3aa: CASSPQTGMYGELFF